Below, 6 T cell receptor delta chains from the same sample are listed, as sequenced in a study of gamma-delta chains in newborns, infants, children. TCRdb fed the reads into CATT to redo clone calling. Found here are 5,100 or so delta-chain clones, 5% of them singletons; the top ten hold over 9.5%. Sequencing used blood. Every receptor here comes from a child who was a newborn, infant or young child, either healthy, febrile or measles-vaccinated (not recorded which).

This clone was seen more than once but under ten times. J is TRDJ2 and V is TRDV1; a weak D match, TRDD3 (6 bases). This CDR3 contains 19 residues. The germline V gene encodes CDR1 TSWWSYY and CDR2 QGS. The V end lost 2 bases, the J end lost 0 bases, and 19 bases lay between the germline ends. In nucleotides, the CDR3 is TGTGCTCTTGGGGAAATTTTTAGGGGGAACCCTCCTTTGACAGCACAACTCTTCTTT. Amino acid sequence: CALGEIFRGNPPLTAQLFF.

Only a few counts were recorded for this clone. The chain couples TRDV3 to TRDJ1; 11 bases match TRDD3. The germline V gene encodes CDR1 TVYSNPD and CDR2 GDNSRS (reference sequence). The CDR3 totals 19 residues. After removal of 4 bases from V and 2 bases from J, the junction contained 21 bases not matched to a gene. As DNA, the CDR3 is TGTGCCTCCCCAAACTCTTCCTACTGGGGGATAGAGGAGACCGATAAACTCATCTTT. It encodes CASPNSSYWGIEETDKLIF.

With respect to this clone: With a much larger clone just one base away, this may be a read error. The chain recombines TRDV2 with TRDJ3; 12 nucleotides match TRDD3. In germline, CDR1 is GEAIGNYY, CDR2 EKD. There are 18 residues in the CDR3. Unmatched junction bases numbered 3, after V lost 3 bases and J lost 1 base. The chain's CDR3 is CACDPGGYASWDTRQMFF. For the CDR3, the DNA is TGTGCCTGTGACCCTGGGGGATACGCGTCCTGGGACACCCGACAGATGTTTTTC.

The chain has TRDV2 and TRDJ2; D perhaps matches TRDD3 (6 bases). The CDR3 length is 14 residues. Trimming stripped 0 bases from V and 3 bases from J, with 7 bases between. CDR1 and CDR2 (germline): GEAIGNYY, EKD. CDR3 DNA sequence: TGTGCCTGTGACACCGTGGGGGTGACAGCACAACTCTTCTTT. It codes for CACDTVGVTAQLFF.

This chain uses TRDV2 with TRDJ3; 10 bases line up with TRDD3. The V gene's germline CDR1 is GEAIGNYY and CDR2 EKD. Trimming at V came to 4 bases and at J to 0 bases, leaving 8 bases not matched to a gene. The CDR3 runs 19 residues. CDR3 DNA sequence: TGTGCCTGTGATACTGGGGGATCGGGGAGCTCCTGGGACACCCGACAGATGTTTTTC. It is translated as CACDTGGSGSSWDTRQMFF.

In its sample, this clone ranks as medium-sized. The genes are TRDV2 and TRDJ2; 9 bases align to TRDD3. With V trimmed by 0 bases and J by 0 bases, 13 bases remained unmatched. This CDR3 spans 20 amino acids. The germline V gene encodes CDR1 GEAIGNYY and CDR2 EKD. CDR3 in DNA: TGTGCCTGTGACACCATGCCTGGGGGATCCCCACCTACTTTGACAGCACAACTCTTCTTT. Translating gives CACDTMPGGSPPTLTAQLFF.